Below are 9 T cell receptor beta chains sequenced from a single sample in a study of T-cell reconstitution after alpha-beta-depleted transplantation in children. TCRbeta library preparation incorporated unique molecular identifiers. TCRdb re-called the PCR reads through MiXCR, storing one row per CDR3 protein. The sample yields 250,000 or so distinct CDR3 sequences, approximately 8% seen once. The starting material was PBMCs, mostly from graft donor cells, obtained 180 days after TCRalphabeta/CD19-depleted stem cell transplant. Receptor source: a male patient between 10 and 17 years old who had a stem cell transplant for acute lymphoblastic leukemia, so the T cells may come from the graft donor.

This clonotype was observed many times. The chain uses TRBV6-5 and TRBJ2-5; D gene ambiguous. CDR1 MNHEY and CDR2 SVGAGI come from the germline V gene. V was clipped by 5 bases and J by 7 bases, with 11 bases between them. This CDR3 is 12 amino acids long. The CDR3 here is CASSQVRGTQYF. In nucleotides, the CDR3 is TGTGCCAGCAGTCAGGTGAGAGGGACCCAGTACTTC.

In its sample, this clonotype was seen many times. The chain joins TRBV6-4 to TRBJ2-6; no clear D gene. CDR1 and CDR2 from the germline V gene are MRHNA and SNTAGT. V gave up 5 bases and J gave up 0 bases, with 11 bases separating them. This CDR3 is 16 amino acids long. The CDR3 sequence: CASSPFTGSGANVLTF. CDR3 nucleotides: TGTGCCAGCAGTCCGTTTACTGGCTCTGGGGCCAACGTCCTGACTTTC.

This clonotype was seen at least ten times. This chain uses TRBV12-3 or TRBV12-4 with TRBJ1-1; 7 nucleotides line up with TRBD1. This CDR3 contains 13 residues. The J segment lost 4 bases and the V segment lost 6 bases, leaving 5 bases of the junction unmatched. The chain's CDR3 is CASRLNRGTEAFF. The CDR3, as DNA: TGTGCCAGCAGACTGAACAGGGGCACTGAAGCTTTCTTT.

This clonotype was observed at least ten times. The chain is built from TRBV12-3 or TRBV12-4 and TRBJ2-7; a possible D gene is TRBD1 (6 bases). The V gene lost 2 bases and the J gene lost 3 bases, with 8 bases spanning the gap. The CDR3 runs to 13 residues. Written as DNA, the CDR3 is TGTGCCAGCAGTTTACGACAGGTCTACGAGCAGTACTTC. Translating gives CASSLRQVYEQYF.

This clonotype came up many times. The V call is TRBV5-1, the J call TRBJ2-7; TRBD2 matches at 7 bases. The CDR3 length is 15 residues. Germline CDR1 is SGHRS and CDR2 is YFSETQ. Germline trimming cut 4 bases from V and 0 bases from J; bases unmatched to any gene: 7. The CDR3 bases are TGCGCCAGCAGCCTCGGGGGGAGGCCCTCCTACGAGCAGTACTTC. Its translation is CASSLGGRPSYEQYF.

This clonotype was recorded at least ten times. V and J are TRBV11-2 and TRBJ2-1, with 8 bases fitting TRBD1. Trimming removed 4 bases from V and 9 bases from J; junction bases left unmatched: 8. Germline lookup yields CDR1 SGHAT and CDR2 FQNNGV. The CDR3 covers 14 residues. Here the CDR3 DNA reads TGTGCCAGCAGCTCCTCCGGACAGGGAGGTGAGCAGTTCTTC. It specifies CASSSSGQGGEQFF.

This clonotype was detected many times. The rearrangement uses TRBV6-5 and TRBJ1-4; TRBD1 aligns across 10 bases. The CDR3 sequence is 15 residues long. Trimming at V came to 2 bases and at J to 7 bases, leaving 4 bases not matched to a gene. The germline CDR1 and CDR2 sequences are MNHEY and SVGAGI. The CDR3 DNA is TGTGCCAGCAGTTACACGGGACAGGGGATTGAAAAACTGTTTTTT. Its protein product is CASSYTGQGIEKLFF.

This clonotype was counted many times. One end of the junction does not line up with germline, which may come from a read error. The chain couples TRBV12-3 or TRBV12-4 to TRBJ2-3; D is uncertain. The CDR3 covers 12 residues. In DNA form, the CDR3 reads TGTGCCAGCAGCTTAGTCACAGATACGCAGTATTTT. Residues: CASSLVTDTQYF.

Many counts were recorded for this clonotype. The CDR3: CASSPPRNRGETQYF. The CDR3 nucleotides are TGTGCCAGCAGCCCACCTAGAAATCGGGGGGAGACCCAGTACTTC. The rearrangement uses TRBV4-2 and TRBJ2-5, with TRBD2 as a possible D gene (6 bases). The germline gives CDR1 LGHNA, CDR2 YNFKEQ. The CDR3 covers 15 residues. V was pared by 4 bases and J by 5 bases, with 17 bases between.